This passage covers 21 T cell receptor beta chains from one sample sequenced in a study of T cell repertoires in cytomegalovirus infection. TCRdb re-derived calls from the reads in MiXCR, one entry per CDR3 protein. This sample has about 160,000 distinct CDR3 sequences; 17% occur once, and the top ten carry under 20%. The sequencing input was CD8+ T cells from PBMCs. The receptors come from a human donor in good health (CMV status not recorded). Some clones in this sample may be carry-over from other donors' samples.

The rearrangement uses TRBV27 and TRBJ2-7; 7 bases are shared with TRBD2. This CDR3 comprises 16 residues. From germline, CDR1 is MNHEY and CDR2 SMNVEV (reference sequence). J was trimmed by 0 bases and V by 4 bases; bases with no gene match: 9. The CDR3 DNA reads TGTGCCAGCAGTTCCTCCGGGGGGACGAGCTCCTACGAGCAGTACTTC. Residues: CASSSSGGTSSYEQYF.

The V gene is TRBV11-2, the J gene TRBJ2-1; D is possibly TRBD1 (5 bases). V lost 1 base, J lost 4 bases, and 14 bases lay in between. Germline V CDR1 and CDR2: SGHAT, FQNNGV. The length of the CDR3 is 16 residues. As DNA, the CDR3 is TGTGCCAGCAGCTTAGGTGGGGCTATATCATACAATGAGCAGTTCTTC. It is translated as CASSLGGAISYNEQFF. The full variable domain, its missing parts supplied by reference TRBV11-2 and TRBJ2-1, is EAGVAQSPRYKIIEKRQSVAFWCNPISGHATLYWYQQILGQGPKLLIQFQNNGVVDDSQLPKDRFSAERLKGVDSTLKIQPAKLEDSAVYLCASSLGGAISYNEQFFGPGTRLTVL.

The chain recombines TRBV2 with TRBJ2-7; TRBD2 agrees at 14 bases. The CDR3 extends over 16 amino acids. The germline gives CDR1 SNHLY, CDR2 FYNNEI. V lost 10 bases, J lost 0 bases, and 8 bases stayed unmatched. In DNA form, the CDR3 reads TGTGCCACCCACAGACTAGCGGGGGGGCACTCCTACGAGCAGTACTTC. It codes for CATHRLAGGHSYEQYF.

V usage is TRBV6-1 and J usage is TRBJ1-5; D not certain. Trimming removed 6 bases at V and 3 bases at J, with 12 bases between. The CDR3 sequence is 14 residues long. Germline assignment: CDR1 MNHNS and CDR2 SASEGT. DNA of the CDR3: TGTGCCAGCAGCTTGCGGCGCAACAATCAGCCCCAGCATTTT. As protein: CASSLRRNNQPQHF.

This clonotype was counted only a few times. The rearrangement joins TRBV7-9 to TRBJ1-2; 7 positions match TRBD1. This CDR3 spans 16 amino acids. Germline V gives CDR1 SEHNR, CDR2 FQNEAQ (reference sequence). The V segment lost 4 bases and the J segment 6 bases; nucleotides outside the gene matches: 14. The CDR3 sequence is CASSSGTGTDGNGYTF. Here the CDR3 DNA reads TGTGCCAGCAGCTCCGGGACCGGGACAGACGGGAATGGCTACACCTTC.

The rearrangement uses TRBV7-2 and TRBJ2-2; a possible D gene is TRBD2 (6 bases). Per germline, CDR1 SGHTA and CDR2 FQGNSA. Trimming shortened V by 3 bases and J by 3 bases, and 14 bases separated the two germline ends. CDR3 length equals 16 residues. Here the CDR3 reads CASSFFSGGDTGELFF. In DNA, the CDR3 is TGTGCCAGCAGCTTTTTCAGTGGAGGGGACACCGGGGAGCTGTTTTTT.

This chain uses TRBV7-2 with TRBJ2-1; D perhaps matches TRBD1 (11 bases). V gave up 3 bases and J gave up 3 bases, with 36 bases separating them. Germline lookup yields CDR1 SGHTA and CDR2 FQGNSA. The CDR3 totals 23 residues. The CDR3 nucleotides are TGTGCCAGCAGCTTTAAGCCGGGACAGGGGGTGAATAGCGGGAGGCGGGGCTACAATGAGCAGTTCTTC. It specifies CASSFKPGQGVNSGRRGYNEQFF.

A few counts support this clonotype. V usage is TRBV7-9 and J usage is TRBJ1-1; 9 bases map to TRBD1. This CDR3 is built from 13 residues. V lost 4 bases to trimming and J lost 7 bases; unmatched junction nucleotides: 4. Germline CDR1 SEHNR, CDR2 FQNEAQ (reference sequence). CDR3 in DNA: TGTGCCAGCAGCTCCGGGACAGGGAATGAAGCTTTCTTT. It is translated as CASSSGTGNEAFF.

The rearrangement links TRBV28 to TRBJ1-6; D not resolved. Trimming stripped 5 bases from V and 12 bases from J, with 14 bases between. The CDR3 contains 13 residues. Germline CDR1 reads MDHEN; CDR2 reads SYDVKM. CDR3: CASSPGIPIPLHF. In DNA form, the CDR3 reads TGTGCCAGCAGTCCCGGGATTCCCATACCCCTCCACTTT.

The rearrangement uses TRBV6-5 and TRBJ2-1, with TRBD2 matching 9 bases. V lost 2 bases, J lost 2 bases, and 1 base stayed unmatched. The CDR3 spans 15 residues. Germline CDR1 MNHEY, CDR2 SVGAGI. The CDR3 loop is CASSYRTSAYNEQFF. In DNA form, the CDR3 reads TGTGCCAGCAGTTACCGGACTAGCGCCTACAATGAGCAGTTCTTC.

The chain links TRBV7-9 to TRBJ1-2; 8 positions agree with TRBD1. This CDR3 comprises 13 residues. In germline, CDR1 is SEHNR, CDR2 FQNEAQ (reference sequence). V lost 6 bases to trimming and J lost 4 bases; unmatched junction nucleotides: 4. CDR3 coding DNA: TGTGCCAGCAGTCGGGACAGGACCTATGGCTACACCTTC. Translation: CASSRDRTYGYTF.

V gene TRBV20-1 combines with J gene TRBJ2-4, with D unresolved. Trimming cost V 1 base and J 2 bases, with 6 bases left between them. CDR1 is DFQATT, CDR2 SNEGSKA, per germline (reference sequence). This CDR3 comprises 13 residues. CDR3 amino acids: CSARVVSKNIQYF. DNA for the CDR3: TGCAGTGCTAGAGTGGTTTCCAAAAACATTCAGTACTTC.

The chain employs TRBV28 and TRBJ1-4; no firm D call. CDR3 size: 11 residues. V lost 8 bases and J lost 5, with 6 bases in between. Germline loops: CDR1 MDHEN, CDR2 SYDVKM. CDR3 loop: CASGINEKLFF. DNA of the CDR3: TGTGCCAGCGGGATCAATGAAAAACTGTTTTTT.

The CDR3 protein is CSVEDRGGSSYEQYF. The CDR3, as DNA: TGCAGCGTTGAAGACCGAGGTGGGAGCTCCTACGAGCAGTACTTC. The V gene is TRBV29-1, the J gene TRBJ2-7; TRBD2 might be the D (5 bases). Between the trimmed V and J ends, which lost 0 bases and 0 bases, there was a span of 12 bases. The V gene's germline CDR1 is SQVTM and CDR2 ANQGSEA. The CDR3 is 15 amino acids.

The rearrangement uses TRBV12-3 or TRBV12-4 and TRBJ2-1; D ambiguous. The CDR3 length is 11 residues. Trimming removed 5 bases at V and 9 bases at J, with 8 bases between. CDR3 sequence reads: CASSTWGEQFF. Written as DNA, the CDR3 is TGTGCCAGCAGTACTTGGGGTGAGCAGTTCTTC.

V and J are TRBV7-9 and TRBJ2-7; TRBD1 aligns across 7 bases. With V trimmed by 3 bases and J by 4 bases, 6 bases remained unmatched. The CDR3 has 14 residues. Looked up from germline, CDR1 is SEHNR and CDR2 is FQNEAQ (reference sequence). The CDR3 DNA reads TGTGCCAGCAGCTTCGGGACAGAATATTACGAGCAGTACTTC. It translates to CASSFGTEYYEQYF.

In its sample, this clonotype was seen a few times. The chain combines TRBV20-1 with TRBJ1-4; weak D call: TRBD1 (5 bases). V dropped 3 bases and J dropped 0 bases, with 14 bases sitting between them. The germline V gene has CDR1 DFQATT and CDR2 SNEGSKA (reference sequence). The CDR3 spans 16 residues. The CDR3 DNA follows: TGCAGTGCTAGGTGGGGGACGGCAGCAACTAATGAAAAACTGTTTTTT. Translating it yields CSARWGTAATNEKLFF.

The rearrangement uses TRBV6-2 or TRBV6-3 and TRBJ2-7; 9 bases are shared with TRBD2. From germline, CDR1 is MNHEY and CDR2 SVGEGT. There are 15 residues in the CDR3. V dropped 5 bases and J dropped 5; count of bases not matched to a gene: 10. CDR3 region: CASSPNSGSNHEQYF. CDR3 sequence (DNA): TGTGCCAGCAGTCCGAATAGCGGGAGTAACCACGAGCAGTACTTC.

This clonotype came up many times. The chain is built from TRBV7-3 and TRBJ2-5; 7 nucleotides line up with TRBD2. Germline V CDR1 and CDR2: SGHTA, FQGTGA. V gave up 6 bases and J gave up 4 bases; unmatched junction bases: 11. The CDR3 extends over 15 amino acids. This CDR3 reads CASSKNGGKAETQYF. In nucleotides, the CDR3 is TGTGCCAGCAGTAAAAACGGGGGGAAGGCAGAGACCCAGTACTTC.

The rearrangement uses TRBV7-6 and TRBJ1-1; perhaps TRBD1 as D (5 bases). Trimming left V 1 base short and J 7 bases short, with 22 bases between. This CDR3 is 17 amino acids long. Germline V gene lookup returns CDR1 SGHVS and CDR2 FNYEAQ. The CDR3 loop is CASSLGTWPASGNEAFF. In nucleotides, the CDR3 is TGTGCCAGCAGCTTAGGGACATGGCCCGCGAGTGGTAATGAAGCTTTCTTT. Complete variable domain (other parts from reference TRBV7-6 and TRBJ1-1): GAGVSQSPRYKVTKRGQDVALRCDPISGHVSLYWYRQALGQGPEFLTYFNYEAQQDKSGLPNDRFSAERPEGSISTLTIQRTEQRDSAMYRCASSLGTWPASGNEAFFGQGTRLTVV.

This clonotype occurred a few times. The chain carries TRBV20-1 and TRBJ2-5, with unresolved D. V was clipped by 4 bases and J by 4 bases, with 16 bases between them. CDR3 length equals 14 residues. Germline-derived CDR1 and CDR2 are DFQATT and SNEGSKA (reference sequence). The CDR3 region is CSATPRADIETQYF. CDR3 sequence (DNA): TGCAGTGCTACCCCTCGGGCCGACATAGAGACCCAGTACTTC.